Detailed here is one T cell receptor (beta chain). Its cognate antigen is unknown. CD4 enrichment then naive enrichment separated naive from memory CD4+ cells. The CDR3 has 14 residues. CDR1 and CDR2 (germline): SGHAT, FQDESV (reference sequence). V lost 1 base, J lost 2 bases, and 5 bases lay in between. The source of the sample is a study of CD4 T cells in relation to SARS-CoV-2 and coronaviruses. The overall study: Convalescent patients were eight or nine males and 4 females; two were Hispanic.

The study, taken as a whole, reports: Crossreactivity was assessed only for spike protein, not other viral proteins.

The method was immunoSEQ multiplex PCR; TCRdb's version includes in-frame clones alone and lacks a portion of them. The sample shows 30,000 to 45,000 clones, 88% of them seen only once. The clonotype comes from an adult with COVID-19. The V gene is TRBV11-1, the J gene TRBJ2-2; the D is unclear. The sequencing input was memory CD4+ T cells from PBMCs. CDR3: CASSLVGNTGELFF. In DNA, the CDR3 is TGTGCCAGCAGCTTAGTCGGAAACACCGGGGAGCTGTTTTTT.